The 2 T cell receptor beta chains below were found in one sample sequenced in a study of T cells after yellow fever vaccination. MiXCR was run by TCRdb on the 5' RACE reads, yielding one entry per CDR3 protein. The sample has about 400,000 distinct CDR3 sequences, roughly 11% seen once. The starting material was PBMCs, obtained on the day of the first yellow fever vaccination. Source of these receptors: a man aged 18 to 29 who received the YFV17D yellow fever vaccine.

This clonotype was seen a few times. V and J are TRBV7-2 and TRBJ2-1; 9 bases match TRBD1. The CDR3 runs to 14 residues. Germline CDR1 SGHTA, CDR2 FQGNSA. The V and J ends lost 5 bases and 9 bases, in that order; junction bases with no gene match: 8. CDR3 sequence: CASSVGQGRGEQFF. Here the CDR3 DNA reads TGTGCCAGCAGCGTCGGACAGGGGCGAGGTGAGCAGTTCTTC.

The rearrangement links TRBV6-5 to TRBJ1-4; the match to TRBD1 covers 8 bases. This CDR3 comprises 13 residues. The germline gives CDR1 MNHEY, CDR2 SVGAGI. V lost 2 bases, J lost 12 bases, and 5 bases stayed unmatched. The CDR3 nucleotides read TGTGCCAGCAGTTACGCCCCACAGGGGGAACTGTTTTTT. The encoded protein is CASSYAPQGELFF.